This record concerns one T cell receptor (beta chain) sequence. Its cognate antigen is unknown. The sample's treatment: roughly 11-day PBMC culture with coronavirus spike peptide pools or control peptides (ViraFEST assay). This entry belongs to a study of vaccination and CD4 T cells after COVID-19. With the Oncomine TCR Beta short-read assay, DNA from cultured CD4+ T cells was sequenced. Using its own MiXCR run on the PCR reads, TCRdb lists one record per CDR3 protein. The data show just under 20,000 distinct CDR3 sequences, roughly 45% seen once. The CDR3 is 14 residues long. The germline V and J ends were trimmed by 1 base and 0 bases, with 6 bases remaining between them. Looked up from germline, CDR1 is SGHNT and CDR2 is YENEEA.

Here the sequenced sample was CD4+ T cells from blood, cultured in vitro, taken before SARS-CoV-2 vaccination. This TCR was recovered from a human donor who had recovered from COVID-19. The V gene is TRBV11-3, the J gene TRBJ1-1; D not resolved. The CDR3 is CASSLVQMNTEAFF. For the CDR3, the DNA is TGTGCCAGCAGCTTAGTCCAGATGAACACTGAAGCTTTCTTT.